This TCR beta chain is from a study of human T cells and chemical hapten exposure. Time point: patch test 1, 2 weeks after DPC sensitization. Stated treatment: therapeutic diphenylcyclopropenone sensitization with weekly scalp DPC. This clonotype was detected many times. The V gene end was trimmed by 0 bases and the J gene end by 8 bases; junction bases not matched to a gene: 10. Germline assignment: CDR1 LGHNA and CDR2 YSLEER. The CDR3 covers 17 residues. TCRdb reprocessed the RACE reads via MiXCR and lists one record per CDR3 protein. This sample has about 380,000 distinct CDR3 sequences; around 4.8% occur once, and the top ten carry 2% to 2.5%.

The rearrangement links TRBV4-3 to TRBJ2-1, with 10 bases that match TRBD2. This receptor was obtained from a woman in her 50s with alopecia areata. Some clones in this sample may be carry-over from other donors' samples. The input for sequencing was whole blood, taken in connection with sensitization to the hapten diphenylcyclopropenone (DPC). In nucleotides, the CDR3 is TGCGCCAGCAGCCAAGACCCTAGCGGGAGTAGGGTGGATGAGCAGTTCTTC. This sequence encodes CASSQDPSGSRVDEQFF.